The 14 T cell receptor beta chains below were found in one sample sequenced in a study of spatial heterogeneity in lung cancer. TCRdb independently ran MiXCR on the 5' RACE reads; one entry per CDR3 protein. Of 9,500 to 15,000 distinct CDR3 sequences in the sample, approximately 6% were seen once. Time point here: sample taken at primary tumor resection. Whole RNA, which was extracted from tumor, nontumor lung tissue or frozen PBMC, was sequenced without any cell sorting. The starting material was normal lung tissue next to the tumor, obtained at surgery. These receptors all come from a male donor with early-stage non-small cell lung cancer.

Concerning this clonotype itself: A much larger clone differs from this one at a single base, so this may be a read error. J is TRBJ1-1 and V is TRBV2, with a possible D match to TRBD1 (5 bases). The CDR3 is 15 amino acids. V was clipped by 3 bases and J by 1 base, with 12 bases between them. CDR1 SNHLY and CDR2 FYNNEI come from the germline V gene. The CDR3 here is CASSDPGGTNTEAFF. In nucleotides, the CDR3 is TGTGCCAGCAGTGACCCGGGGGGGACGAACACTGAAGCTTTCTTT.

This clonotype was seen at least ten times. The chain links TRBV12-3 or TRBV12-4 to TRBJ2-1; 10 bases map to TRBD2. The CDR3 consists of 15 residues. V gave up 7 bases and J gave up 0 bases; unmatched junction bases: 3. CDR3 in amino acids: CASKVAGGSYNEQFF. The CDR3 bases are TGTGCCAGCAAAGTAGCGGGGGGCTCCTACAATGAGCAGTTCTTC.

In its sample, this clonotype was seen many times. The chain has TRBV12-3 or TRBV12-4 and TRBJ2-1; maybe TRBD2 (6 bases). There are 15 residues in the CDR3. V lost 6 bases and J 2 bases, leaving 14 bases between the germline ends. Written as DNA, the CDR3 is TGTGCCAGCAGCCCCTTACGCGGGGCCTACAATGAGCAGTTCTTC. It translates to CASSPLRGAYNEQFF.

The chain is built from TRBV20-1 and TRBJ2-1; D not certain. The CDR3 runs to 15 residues. Looked up from germline, CDR1 is DFQATT and CDR2 is SNEGSKA (reference sequence). Trimming cost V 6 bases and J 5 bases, with 20 bases left between them. This CDR3 reads CSAAPLGTYDNEQFF. The CDR3 DNA follows: TGCAGTGCCGCGCCCCTAGGAACTTACGACAATGAGCAGTTCTTC.

This clonotype was counted at least ten times. The chain recombines TRBV2 with TRBJ1-1, with D unresolved. The germline V gene encodes CDR1 SNHLY and CDR2 FYNNEI. The CDR3 extends over 11 amino acids. Trimming cost V 5 bases and J 3 bases, with 4 bases left between them. The CDR3 spells CASSYDTEAFF. The CDR3 DNA reads as TGTGCCAGCAGTTATGACACTGAAGCTTTCTTT.

This clonotype was recorded many times. The chain links TRBV5-1 to TRBJ1-5; possible D gene TRBD1, 6 bases. This CDR3 is 14 amino acids long. V shed 2 bases and J shed 3 bases, with 9 bases lying between them. Germline assignment: CDR1 SGHRS and CDR2 YFSETQ. In DNA form, the CDR3 reads TGCGCCAGCAGCTTTTCAGGGGACAATCAGCCCCAGCATTTT. This sequence encodes CASSFSGDNQPQHF. Filled out from reference TRBV5-1 and TRBJ1-5, the complete variable domain reads KAGVTQTPRYLIKTRGQQVTLSCSPISGHRSVSWYQQTPGQGLQFLFEYFSETQRNKGNFPGRFSGRQFSNSRSEMNVSTLELGDSALYLCASSFSGDNQPQHFGDGTRLSIL.

This clonotype was seen many times. J is TRBJ2-1 and V is TRBV5-1; 9 positions match TRBD2. The germline V gene encodes CDR1 SGHRS and CDR2 YFSETQ. After removal of 4 bases from V and 4 bases from J, the junction contained 9 bases not matched to a gene. This CDR3 region has 16 residues. CDR3 DNA: TGCGCCAGCAGCCAGACCGGGACTAGCTTTTACAATGAGCAGTTCTTC. As protein: CASSQTGTSFYNEQFF.

This clonotype occurred many times. This chain uses TRBV20-1 with TRBJ2-1, with 9 bases fitting TRBD1. The germline gives CDR1 DFQATT, CDR2 SNEGSKA (reference sequence). The V gene end was trimmed by 5 bases and the J gene end by 4 bases; junction bases not matched to a gene: 6. The CDR3 totals 14 residues. DNA of the CDR3: TGCAGTGCTTTCGACAGGGGGGAGTACAATGAGCAGTTCTTC. This encodes CSAFDRGEYNEQFF.

Ten or more counts support this clonotype. V usage is TRBV20-1 and J usage is TRBJ1-5; a possible D gene is TRBD1 (6 bases). V gave up 0 bases and J gave up 3 bases, with 12 bases separating them. The germline CDR1 and CDR2 sequences are DFQATT and SNEGSKA (reference sequence). The CDR3 totals 15 residues. The CDR3 nucleotides are TGCAGTGCTAGAGATTTAGGACAGTACAATCAGCCCCAGCATTTT. This gives the protein CSARDLGQYNQPQHF.

This clonotype was detected ten times or more. In DNA, the CDR3 is TGTGCCAGCAGTTTAGGCTATTGGGGAAACAATGAGCAGTTCTTC. It translates to CASSLGYWGNNEQFF. This chain links TRBV12-3 or TRBV12-4 with TRBJ2-1; D is undetermined. This CDR3 has 15 amino acids. Trimming stripped 1 base from V and 5 bases from J, with 12 bases between.

This clonotype is classed as medium-sized (0.01 to 0.1%). The chain is built from TRBV12-3 or TRBV12-4 and TRBJ1-1; no definite D call. The CDR3 length is 11 residues. V was trimmed by 5 bases and J by 8 bases, leaving 9 bases between them. In nucleotides, the CDR3 is TGTGCCAGCAGTCTTTTCAGGGAAGCTTTCTTT. This translates into CASSLFREAFF.

This clonotype was seen a few times. The chain links TRBV7-2 to TRBJ1-1, with D perhaps matching TRBD1 (6 bases). The CDR3 extends over 13 amino acids. CDR1 is SGHTA and CDR2 is FQGNSA in the germline V gene. The germline V and J ends were trimmed by 5 bases and 8 bases, with 15 bases remaining between them. This chain's CDR3 is CASSPLNQGEAFF. DNA of the CDR3: TGTGCCAGCAGCCCGTTAAACCAGGGGGAAGCTTTCTTT.

This clonotype counts as medium-sized. The chain recombines TRBV2 with TRBJ1-1, with TRBD1 identical over 9 bases. With V trimmed by 4 bases and J by 8 bases, 8 bases remained unmatched. The CDR3 is 14 amino acids. CDR1 is SNHLY and CDR2 is FYNNEI in the germline V gene. The CDR3 DNA follows: TGTGCCAGCAGTGGCACGGCGGGACAGGGCGAAGCTTTCTTT. It encodes CASSGTAGQGEAFF. The whole variable domain, filled in from reference TRBV2 and TRBJ1-1, reads EPEVTQTPSHQVTQMGQEVILRCVPISNHLYFYWYRQILGQKVEFLVSFYNNEISEKSEIFDDQFSVERPDGSNFTLKIRSTKLEDSAMYFCASSGTAGQGEAFFGQGTRLTVV.

This clonotype was seen repeatedly, ten times or more. This sequence joins TRBV27 and TRBJ2-6; D is undetermined. The CDR3 runs to 14 residues. The V end lost 8 bases, the J end lost 2 bases, and 10 bases lay between the germline ends. From germline, CDR1 is MNHEY and CDR2 SMNVEV (reference sequence). CDR3 sequence reads: CASLQTPGANVLTF. In nucleotides, the CDR3 is TGTGCCAGCCTGCAGACGCCTGGGGCCAACGTCCTGACTTTC.